Detailed here is one TCR beta chain. The CDR3 runs 13 residues. V was cut by 3 bases and J by 1 base, with 10 bases left in between. Germline V gene lookup returns CDR1 SQVTM and CDR2 ANQGSEA. The data derive from a study of technical replicates of blood from several donors. Produced via immunoSEQ multiplex PCR; TCRdb's table is partial and in-frame only. This sample carries some 82,000 clones, about 94% of them seen once, and the ten largest clones take 0.3% to 0.45%. This sequence originates from a human donor in good health. This rearrangement joins TRBV29-1 to TRBJ2-7; D possibly corresponds to TRBD2 (5 bases). Specimen: T cells isolated from PBMCs. The CDR3 region has the DNA TGCAGCGTTGATTCGGACTCTTCCTACGAGCAGTACTTC. Its protein product is CSVDSDSSYEQYF.